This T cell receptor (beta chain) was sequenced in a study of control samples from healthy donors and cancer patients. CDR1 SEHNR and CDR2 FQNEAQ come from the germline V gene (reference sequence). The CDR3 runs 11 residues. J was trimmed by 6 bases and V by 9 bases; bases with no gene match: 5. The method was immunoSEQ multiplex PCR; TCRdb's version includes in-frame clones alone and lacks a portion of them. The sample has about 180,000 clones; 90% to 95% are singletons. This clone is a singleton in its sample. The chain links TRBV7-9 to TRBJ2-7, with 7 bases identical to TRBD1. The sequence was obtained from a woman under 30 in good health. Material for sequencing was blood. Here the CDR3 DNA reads TGTGCCAGTACGACAGGGAGCGAGCAGTACTTC. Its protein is CASTTGSEQYF.